Listed below are T cell receptor beta chains from one sample, sequenced in a study of blood T cell repertoires in COVID-19. The repertoire was sequenced with immunoSEQ multiplex PCR; TCRdb's copy has only in-frame clones and lacks some. Of around 200,000 clones in the sample, approximately 83% were seen once. The sequenced sample consisted of peripheral blood. Source of these receptors: a man in his fifties with active or convalescent COVID-19. CDR3s include the opening cysteine and the closing phenylalanine or tryptophan. D genes are given only for firm matches. Not every row has a clone size; where given, it reads once, few, many or a size class.

j_call v_call d_call clone_size cdr3_nt cdr3_aa
TRBJ2-5 TRBV7-2 . . TGTGCCAGCAGTCAAGGGGGGGCGGGAGAGACCCAGTACTTC CASSQGGAGETQYF
TRBJ1-2 TRBV9 . few TGTGCCAGCAGGAAGCAGGGAACAGATAACTATGGCTACACCTTC CASRKQGTDNYGYTF
TRBJ2-7 TRBV9 . . TGTGCCAGCAGCGCCGGAGACAGCTCCTACGAGCAGTACTTC CASSAGDSSYEQYF
TRBJ1-5 TRBV27 . . TGTGCCAGCAGTTTGTACGGGGGGAATAGCAATCAGCCCCAGCATTTT CASSLYGGNSNQPQHF
TRBJ1-3 TRBV28 . . TGTGCCAGCAGTCCTCCCTACACGGGGGTAGGTGCTGGAAACACCATATATTTT CASSPPYTGVGAGNTIYF
TRBJ1-5 TRBV30 . . TGTGCCTGGAGTGGGGGCAGCAATCAGCCCCAGCATTTT CAWSGGSNQPQHF
TRBJ2-6 TRBV18 . . TGTGCCAGCTCCCTCGACAACTCTGGGGCCAACGTCCTGACTTTC CASSLDNSGANVLTF
TRBJ2-1 TRBV5-1 . . TGCGCCAGCAGCTTTAGGACAGAGAACAATGAGCAGTTCTTC CASSFRTENNEQFF
TRBJ2-7 TRBV25-1 . . TGTGCCAGCAGTGAATCTGGGGTCAGGGCCCTCTACGAGCAGTACTTC CASSESGVRALYEQYF
TRBJ1-4 TRBV7-6 . . TGTGCCAGCAGCCAGGGGAGTACAGCTGAAAAACTGTTTTTT CASSQGSTAEKLFF
TRBJ2-7 TRBV27 TRBD1 . TGTGCCAGCACCGGGACAGGGGGCTACGAGCAGTACTTC CASTGTGGYEQYF
TRBJ1-2 TRBV3-1/TRBV3-2 TRBD1 . TGTGCCAGCAGCCAAGCCTGGACAGGGGGCGACTATGGCTACACCTTC CASSQAWTGGDYGYTF
TRBJ2-7 TRBV19 TRBD1 . TGTGCCAGTAGTATATACAGGGGCTACGAGCAGTACTTC CASSIYRGYEQYF
TRBJ1-2 TRBV27 . . TGTGCCAGCAGTTCGGGGGGCTACTCGTTCGGCTACACCTTC CASSSGGYSFGYTF
TRBJ2-3 TRBV5-8 TRBD1 . TGTGCCAGCTCGTCCCGGGACAGGGGCGGGACAGATACGCAGTATTTT CASSSRDRGGTDTQYF
TRBJ2-2 TRBV5-4 TRBD2 few TGTGCCAGCAGCTTGGGGACTAGCGGGACGAACACCGGGGAGCTGTTTTTT CASSLGTSGTNTGELFF
TRBJ1-3 TRBV5-1 . . TGCGCCAGCAGCCAAGGGTGGGACTCTGGATACACCATATATTTT CASSQGWDSGYTIYF
TRBJ2-1 TRBV4-1 . few TGCGCCAGCAGCCAAGATATTTTCGCAGGAAGTTACAATGAGCAGTTCTTC CASSQDIFAGSYNEQFF
TRBJ2-7 TRBV19 TRBD1 . TGTGCCAGTAGTACCTGGACAGGGGACACCTACGAGCAGTACTTC CASSTWTGDTYEQYF
TRBJ1-1 TRBV28 . . TGTGCCAGCAGTTTACCCACAGGGTGGGATGACTCCGATAAAGCTTTCTTT CASSLPTGWDDSDKAFF
TRBJ1-1 TRBV29-1 . . TGCAGCGTTCGGCAGGTGAACACTGAAGCTTTCTTT CSVRQVNTEAFF
TRBJ1-1 TRBV6-2/TRBV6-3 TRBD1 . TGTGCCAGCAGCTTTTTCGGGACAGTTGAAGCTTTCTTT CASSFFGTVEAFF
TRBJ2-7 TRBV4-3 TRBD1 few TGCGCCAGCAGCCAAGAACAGGGGACCTACGAGCAGTACTTC CASSQEQGTYEQYF
TRBJ2-5 TRBV7-3 TRBD1 . TGTGCCAGCAGCCGAGACAGGGGGCGCGAAGAGACCCAGTACTTC CASSRDRGREETQYF
TRBJ2-7 TRBV9 . few TGTGCCAGCAGCGTTGGGCAGAGCTCCTACGAGCAGTACTTC CASSVGQSSYEQYF
TRBJ1-6 TRBV3-1/TRBV3-2 . few TGTGCCAGCAGCCATCCAGGGTATAATTCACCCCTCCACTTT CASSHPGYNSPLHF
TRBJ1-2 TRBV30 . . TGTGCCTGGAGTGCGAACAGGGATAATGGCTACACCTTC CAWSANRDNGYTF
TRBJ2-6 TRBV19 TRBD2 . TGTGCCACCACCGGGGGGACTGGGGCCAACGTCCTGACTTTC CATTGGTGANVLTF
TRBJ2-1 TRBV11-2 . . TGTGCCAGCAGCCGGGACTCCCTCAATGAGCAGTTCTTC CASSRDSLNEQFF
TRBJ1-6 TRBV18 TRBD1 . TGTGCCAGCTCACTACGAGACAGGGTTGGGAATTCACCCCTCCACTTT CASSLRDRVGNSPLHF
TRBJ2-5 TRBV3-1/TRBV3-2 TRBD1 . TGTGCCAGCAGCCAAGGAAGGGGGCGGGAGACCCAGTACTTC CASSQGRGRETQYF
TRBJ1-1 TRBV7-6 TRBD1 . TGTGCCAGCAGCTCATCCGGGACAGGGTTAGCTGAAGCTTTCTTT CASSSSGTGLAEAFF
TRBJ2-5 TRBV7-9 TRBD2 . TGTGCCAGCAGCTTACGGGAGGGAGGTGAGACCCAGTACTTC CASSLREGGETQYF
TRBJ2-7 TRBV7-8 TRBD2 . TGTGCCAGCAGGGCAATGGGACTAGCGGGGATAGAGCAGTACTTC CASRAMGLAGIEQYF
TRBJ1-1 TRBV7-2 . . TGTGCCAGCAGCTTCCGACGACATCGGTCCACTGAAGCTTTCTTT CASSFRRHRSTEAFF
TRBJ2-3 TRBV7-2 TRBD2 . TGTGCCAGCAGCCATCTGACTAGCGGGGGTGGAGATACGCAGTATTTT CASSHLTSGGGDTQYF
TRBJ1-2 TRBV19 TRBD1 . TGTGCCAGTAGTACTCGACAGGGTAACTATGGCTACACCTTC CASSTRQGNYGYTF
TRBJ1-5 TRBV6-5 . . TGTGCCAGCAGACCTGCTCGGTATAGCAATCAGCCCCAGCATTTT CASRPARYSNQPQHF
TRBJ1-2 TRBV29-1 . . TGCAGCGTTGGCGGGGGGGAGCGGGCGAGCTATGGCTACACCTTC CSVGGGERASYGYTF
TRBJ2-3 TRBV29-1 . . TGCAGCGTTGATCCGTCCGGGGATACGCAGTATTTT CSVDPSGDTQYF